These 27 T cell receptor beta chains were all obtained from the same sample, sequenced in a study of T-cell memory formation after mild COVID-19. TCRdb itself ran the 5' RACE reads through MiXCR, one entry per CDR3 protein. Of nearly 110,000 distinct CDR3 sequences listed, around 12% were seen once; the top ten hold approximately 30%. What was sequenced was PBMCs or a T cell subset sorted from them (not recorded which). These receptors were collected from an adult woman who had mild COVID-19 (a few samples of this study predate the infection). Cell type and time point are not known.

CDR3 coding DNA: TGTGCCAGCAGCCAGGACAGGCCGGCCGTTCTCTATGGCTACACCTTC. It codes for CASSQDRPAVLYGYTF. The chain links TRBV7-8 to TRBJ1-2, with 7 bases fitting TRBD1. The CDR3 contains 16 residues. Trimming cost V 5 bases and J 4 bases; bases outside gene matches: 13. Germline CDR1 is SGHVS and CDR2 is FQNEAQ.

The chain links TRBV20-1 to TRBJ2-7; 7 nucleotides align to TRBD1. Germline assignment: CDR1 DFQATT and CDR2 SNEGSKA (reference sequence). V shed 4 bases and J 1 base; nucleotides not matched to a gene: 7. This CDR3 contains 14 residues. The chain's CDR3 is CSAIGTDESYEQYF. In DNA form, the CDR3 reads TGCAGTGCTATCGGGACAGATGAGTCCTACGAGCAGTACTTC.

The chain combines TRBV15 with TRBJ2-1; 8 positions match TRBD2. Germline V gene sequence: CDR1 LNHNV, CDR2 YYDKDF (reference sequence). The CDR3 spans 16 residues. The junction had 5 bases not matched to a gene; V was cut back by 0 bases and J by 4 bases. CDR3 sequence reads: CATSREGTRSYNEQFF. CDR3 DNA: TGTGCCACCAGCAGAGAAGGGACTAGGTCTTACAATGAGCAGTTCTTC.

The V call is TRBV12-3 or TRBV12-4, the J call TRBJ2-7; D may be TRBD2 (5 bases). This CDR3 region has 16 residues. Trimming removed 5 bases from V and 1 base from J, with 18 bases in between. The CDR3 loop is CASSPSWTDPSYEQYF. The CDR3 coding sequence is TGTGCCAGCAGTCCTTCCTGGACTGACCCGTCCTACGAGCAGTACTTC.

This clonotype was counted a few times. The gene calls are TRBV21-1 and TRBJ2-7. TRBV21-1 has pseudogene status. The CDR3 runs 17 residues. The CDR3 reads CASSKDCRPTHSYEQYF. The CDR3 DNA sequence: TGTGCCAGCAGCAAAGACTGTAGACCTACCCATTCCTACGAGCAGTACTTC.

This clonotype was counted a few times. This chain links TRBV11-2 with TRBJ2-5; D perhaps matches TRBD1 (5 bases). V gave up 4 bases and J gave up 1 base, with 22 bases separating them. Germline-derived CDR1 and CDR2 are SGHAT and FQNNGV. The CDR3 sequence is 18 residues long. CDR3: CASSYDRWGSKTQETQYF. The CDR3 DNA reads TGTGCCAGCAGCTACGATCGTTGGGGCAGCAAGACCCAAGAGACCCAGTACTTC.

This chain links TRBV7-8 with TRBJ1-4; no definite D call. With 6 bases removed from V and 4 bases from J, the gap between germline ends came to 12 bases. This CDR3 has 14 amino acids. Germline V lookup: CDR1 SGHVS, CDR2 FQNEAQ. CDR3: CASSVGEDNEKLFF. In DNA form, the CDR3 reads TGTGCCAGCAGTGTCGGGGAGGATAATGAAAAACTGTTTTTT.

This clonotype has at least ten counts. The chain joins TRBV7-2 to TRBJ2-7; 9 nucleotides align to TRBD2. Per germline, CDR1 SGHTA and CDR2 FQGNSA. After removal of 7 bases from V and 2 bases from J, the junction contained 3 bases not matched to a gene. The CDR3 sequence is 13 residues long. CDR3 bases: TGTGCCAGCACCGCTAGCGGGGCCTACGAGCAGTACTTC. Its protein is CASTASGAYEQYF.

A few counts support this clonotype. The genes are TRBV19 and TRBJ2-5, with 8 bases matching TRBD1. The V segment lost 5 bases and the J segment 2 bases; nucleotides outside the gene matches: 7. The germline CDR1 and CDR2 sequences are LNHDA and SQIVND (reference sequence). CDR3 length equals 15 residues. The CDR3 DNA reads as TGTGCCAGTAGTCTAGGACAGGGACCTCAAGAGACCCAGTACTTC. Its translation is CASSLGQGPQETQYF.

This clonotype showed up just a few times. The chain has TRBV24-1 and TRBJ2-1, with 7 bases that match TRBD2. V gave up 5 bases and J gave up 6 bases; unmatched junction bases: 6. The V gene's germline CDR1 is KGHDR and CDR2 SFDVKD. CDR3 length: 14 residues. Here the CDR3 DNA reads TGTGCCACCAGTGGTGGGGACTATATCAATGAGCAGTTCTTC. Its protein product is CATSGGDYINEQFF.

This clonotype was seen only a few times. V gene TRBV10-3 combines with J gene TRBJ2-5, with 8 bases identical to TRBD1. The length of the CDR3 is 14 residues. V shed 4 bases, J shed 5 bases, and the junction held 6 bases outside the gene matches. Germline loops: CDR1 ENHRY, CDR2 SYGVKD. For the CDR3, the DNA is TGTGCCATCAGTGTTACAGGGGGAATCGAGACCCAGTACTTC. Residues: CAISVTGGIETQYF.

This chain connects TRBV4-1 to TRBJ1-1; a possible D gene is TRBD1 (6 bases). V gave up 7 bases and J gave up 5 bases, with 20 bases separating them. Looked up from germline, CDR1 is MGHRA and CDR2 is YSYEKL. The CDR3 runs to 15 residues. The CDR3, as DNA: TGCGCCAGCACCACCAACTCAGGGGCGAAGACTGAAGCTTTCTTT. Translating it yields CASTTNSGAKTEAFF.

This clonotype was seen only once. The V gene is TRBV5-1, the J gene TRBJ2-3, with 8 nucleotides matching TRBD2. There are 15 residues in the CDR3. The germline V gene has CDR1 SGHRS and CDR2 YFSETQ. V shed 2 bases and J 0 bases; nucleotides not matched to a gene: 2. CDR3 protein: CASSFVAGSTDTQYF. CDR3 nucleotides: TGCGCCAGCAGCTTTGTAGCGGGGAGCACAGATACGCAGTATTTT.

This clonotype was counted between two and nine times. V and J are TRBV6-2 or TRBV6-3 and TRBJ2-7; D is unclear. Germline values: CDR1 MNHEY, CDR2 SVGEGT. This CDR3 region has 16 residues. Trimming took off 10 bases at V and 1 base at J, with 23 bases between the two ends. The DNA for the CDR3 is TGTGCCACCGCCTTACGGTACAGAAACCCATCCTACGAGCAGTACTTC. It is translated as CATALRYRNPSYEQYF.

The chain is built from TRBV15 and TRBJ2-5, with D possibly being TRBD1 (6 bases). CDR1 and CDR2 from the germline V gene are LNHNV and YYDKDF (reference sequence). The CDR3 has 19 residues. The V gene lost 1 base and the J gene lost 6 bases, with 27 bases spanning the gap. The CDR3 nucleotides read TGTGCCACCAGCAGAGTATCCAGCACTTACTCGGACAGCTGGAAGACCCAGTACTTC. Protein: CATSRVSSTYSDSWKTQYF. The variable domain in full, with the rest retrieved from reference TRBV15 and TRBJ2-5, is DAMVIQNPRYQVTQFGKPVTLSCSQTLNHNVMYWYQQKSSQAPKLLFHYYDKDFNNEADTPDNFQSRRPNTSFCFLDIRSPGLGDTAMYLCATSRVSSTYSDSWKTQYFGPGTRLLVL.

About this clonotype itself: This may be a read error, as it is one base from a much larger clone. The CDR3 spells CASSLTGGKRDTQYF. The DNA for the CDR3 is TGTGCCAGCAGCTTAACCGGGGGGAAACGGGATACGCAGTATTTT. The chain joins TRBV7-9 to TRBJ2-3; 7 bases are a match to TRBD2. Germline values: CDR1 SEHNR, CDR2 FQNEAQ (reference sequence). Losses at the gene ends were 2 bases for V and 6 bases for J; bases not matched to a gene: 8. This CDR3 spans 15 amino acids. Supplemented by reference TRBV7-9 and TRBJ2-3, the full variable domain reads DTGVSQNPRHKITKRGQNVTFRCDPISEHNRLYWYRQTLGQGPEFLTYFQNEAQLEKSRLLSDRFSAERPKGSFSTLEIQRTEQGDSAMYLCASSLTGGKRDTQYFGPGTRLTVL.

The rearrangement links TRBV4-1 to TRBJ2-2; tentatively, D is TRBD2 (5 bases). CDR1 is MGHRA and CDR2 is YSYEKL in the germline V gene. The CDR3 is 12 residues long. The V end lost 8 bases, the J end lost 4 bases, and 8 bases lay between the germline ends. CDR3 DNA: TGCGCCAGCCTGGCGGGCACCGGGGAGCTGTTTTTT. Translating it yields CASLAGTGELFF.

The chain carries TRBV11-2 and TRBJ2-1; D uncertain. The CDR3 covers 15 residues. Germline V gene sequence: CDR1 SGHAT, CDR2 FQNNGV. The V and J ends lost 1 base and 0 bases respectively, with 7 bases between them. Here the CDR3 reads CASSLAYSSYNEQFF. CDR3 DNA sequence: TGTGCCAGCAGCTTAGCTTATAGCTCCTACAATGAGCAGTTCTTC. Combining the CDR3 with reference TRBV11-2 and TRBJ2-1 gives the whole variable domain EAGVAQSPRYKIIEKRQSVAFWCNPISGHATLYWYQQILGQGPKLLIQFQNNGVVDDSQLPKDRFSAERLKGVDSTLKIQPAKLEDSAVYLCASSLAYSSYNEQFFGPGTRLTVL.

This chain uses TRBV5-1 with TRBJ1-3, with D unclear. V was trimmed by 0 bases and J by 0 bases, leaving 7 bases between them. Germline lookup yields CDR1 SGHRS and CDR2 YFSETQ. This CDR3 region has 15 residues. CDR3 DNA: TGCGCCAGCAGCTTGGATCCGAACTCTGGAAACACCATATATTTT. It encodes CASSLDPNSGNTIYF.

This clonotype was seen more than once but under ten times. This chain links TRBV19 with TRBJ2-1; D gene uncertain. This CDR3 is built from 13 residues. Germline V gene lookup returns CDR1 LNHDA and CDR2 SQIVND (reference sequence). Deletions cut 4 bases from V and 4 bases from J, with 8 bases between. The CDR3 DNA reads TGTGCCAGTAGTAAGGTCCAGTACAATGAGCAGTTCTTC. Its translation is CASSKVQYNEQFF.

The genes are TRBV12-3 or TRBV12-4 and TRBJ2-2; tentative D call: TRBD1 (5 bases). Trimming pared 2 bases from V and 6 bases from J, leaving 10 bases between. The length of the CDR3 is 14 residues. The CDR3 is CASSLSSRAGELFF. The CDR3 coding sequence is TGTGCCAGCAGTTTATCGTCCAGGGCCGGGGAGCTGTTTTTT.

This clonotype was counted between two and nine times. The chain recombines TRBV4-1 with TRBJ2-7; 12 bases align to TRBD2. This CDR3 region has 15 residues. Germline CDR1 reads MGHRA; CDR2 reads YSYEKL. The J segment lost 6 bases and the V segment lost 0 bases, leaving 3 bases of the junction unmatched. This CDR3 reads CASSQEPGLAGEQYF. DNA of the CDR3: TGCGCCAGCAGCCAAGAGCCGGGACTAGCGGGCGAGCAGTACTTC.

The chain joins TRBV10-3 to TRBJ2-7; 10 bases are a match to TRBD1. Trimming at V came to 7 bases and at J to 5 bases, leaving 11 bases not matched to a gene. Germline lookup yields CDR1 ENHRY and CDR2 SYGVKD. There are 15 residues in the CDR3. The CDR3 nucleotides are TGTGCCATCACCGACCTCGGGACAGGGGTAAACGAGCAGTACTTC. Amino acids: CAITDLGTGVNEQYF.

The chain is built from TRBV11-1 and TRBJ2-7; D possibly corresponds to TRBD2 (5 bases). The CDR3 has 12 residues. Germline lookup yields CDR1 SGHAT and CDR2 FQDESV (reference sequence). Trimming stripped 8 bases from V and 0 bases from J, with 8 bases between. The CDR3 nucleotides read TGTGCCAGCGTAAGCGGCTCCTACGAGCAGTACTTC. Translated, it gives CASVSGSYEQYF.

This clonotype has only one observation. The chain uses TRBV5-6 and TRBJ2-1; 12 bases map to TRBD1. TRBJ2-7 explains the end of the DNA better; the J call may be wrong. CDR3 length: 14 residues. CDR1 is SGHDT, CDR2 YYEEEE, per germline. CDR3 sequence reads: CASSSGTGGNEQYF. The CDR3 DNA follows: TGTGCCAGCAGCTCAGGGACAGGGGGCAATGAGCAGTACTTC.

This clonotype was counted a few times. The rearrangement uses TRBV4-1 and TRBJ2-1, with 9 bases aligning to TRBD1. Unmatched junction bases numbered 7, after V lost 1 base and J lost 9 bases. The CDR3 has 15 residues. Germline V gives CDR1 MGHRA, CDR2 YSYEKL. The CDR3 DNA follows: TGCGCCAGCAGCCAAGGATTGGGGACAGGGCTTGAGCAGTTCTTC. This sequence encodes CASSQGLGTGLEQFF.

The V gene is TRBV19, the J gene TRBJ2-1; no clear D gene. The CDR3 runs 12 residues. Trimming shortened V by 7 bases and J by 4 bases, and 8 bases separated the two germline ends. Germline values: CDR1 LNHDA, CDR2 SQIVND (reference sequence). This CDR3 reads CASTSLYNEQFF. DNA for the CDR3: TGTGCCAGTACCTCGTTATACAATGAGCAGTTCTTC.